The TCR beta chain described here comes from a study of shared clonotypes between healthy human individuals. For the study at large: Samples came from a couple of female and a few male donors aged 18 to 49.

Method: immunoSEQ multiplex PCR; TCRdb's copy keeps in-frame clones and lacks some. The sample holds under 600,000 clones; about 79% are singletons and the top ten take around 12%. Study findings and constraints: Only blood samples were collected, and tissue repertoires likely differ.

Regarding this clone: As yet, its antigen is unknown.

The V segment lost 10 bases and the J segment 4 bases; nucleotides outside the gene matches: 15. The CDR3 has 15 amino acids. Germline V CDR1 and CDR2: LNHDA, SQIVND (reference sequence). The rearrangement links TRBV19 to TRBJ1-2, with 7 bases fitting TRBD1. The TCR originated in a woman aged 35 to 49 in good health. Some clones in this sample may be carry-over from other donors' samples. The specimen was PBMCs. CDR3 amino acids: CATTLRQGGTYGYTF. The CDR3 region has the DNA TGTGCCACCACACTTCGACAGGGCGGGACCTATGGCTACACCTTC.